The present T cell receptor (beta chain) was sequenced within a study of blood T cell repertoires in COVID-19. Study-wide context: Both acute and convalescent COVID-19 samples were obtained from the United States, Italy and Spain. Sources were T cells, B-cell-depleted T cells, or PBMCs; the material itself was cDNA or gDNA.

In the original analysis: Quantification of nucleated cells was approximated via reference gene primer amplification. Method: immunoSEQ multiplex PCR; TCRdb's copy keeps in-frame clones and lacks some. The V and J calls and clone size were taken over from that table, and D and trimming were inferred from the DNA. The sample yields tens of thousands of clones, over 75% seen once. V lost 1 base to trimming and J lost 1 base, with 14 bases between them. The CDR3 contains 16 residues. Germline V gives CDR1 MGHRA, CDR2 YSYEKL. This clone was counted a few times. Sequencing was done on a sample of peripheral blood. The rearrangement links TRBV4-1 to TRBJ2-7, with TRBD2 as a possible D gene (6 bases). The sequence was obtained from a human donor in a cohort sampled during active COVID-19. Here the CDR3 DNA reads TGCGCCAGCAGCCAAGTATTTGGGGGGATATCCTACGAGCAGTACTTC. Protein product: CASSQVFGGISYEQYF.